This passage covers 8 T cell receptor beta chains from one sample sequenced in a study of blood T cell repertoires in COVID-19. Generated by immunoSEQ multiplex PCR, the TCRdb table keeps only in-frame clones and is missing some. The sample records some 490,000 clones, 70% to 90% being singletons. Sequenced: PBMCs or T cells enriched from blood (not recorded which). The source is a woman aged 55 to 70 who had recovered from COVID-19.

The V gene is TRBV5-3, the J gene TRBJ2-2; 8 bases line up with TRBD1. TRBV5-3 is an open reading frame whose function is uncertain. V was clipped by 4 bases and J by 3 bases; unmatched bases: 5. The CDR3 length is 15 residues. CDR3 sequence reads: CARSRTGPYTGELFF. CDR3 sequence (DNA): TGTGCCAGAAGCCGGACAGGGCCTTACACCGGGGAGCTGTTTTTT.

This sequence joins TRBV3-1 (or the pseudogene TRBV3-2) and TRBJ2-2; TRBD2 matches 7 bases. The junction had 4 bases not matched to a gene; V was cut back by 1 base and J by 2 bases. CDR3 length equals 16 residues. Germline V CDR1 and CDR2: LGHDT, YNNKEL (reference sequence). The CDR3 DNA is TGTGCCAGCAGCCAAGGGAGCGGGGCTAACACCGGGGAGCTGTTTTTT. Its protein product is CASSQGSGANTGELFF.

This rearrangement joins TRBV2 to TRBJ2-1, with D unclear. V lost 8 bases, J lost 5 bases, and 7 bases lay in between. The CDR3 sequence is 11 residues long. Germline V gene lookup returns CDR1 SNHLY and CDR2 FYNNEI. DNA for the CDR3: TGTGCCAGCCGTCTAAACAATGAGCAGTTCTTC. Protein sequence: CASRLNNEQFF. Based on the CDR3 plus reference TRBV2 and TRBJ2-1, the full variable domain is EPEVTQTPSHQVTQMGQEVILRCVPISNHLYFYWYRQILGQKVEFLVSFYNNEISEKSEIFDDQFSVERPDGSNFTLKIRSTKLEDSAMYFCASRLNNEQFFGPGTRLTVL.

The rearrangement joins TRBV18 to TRBJ1-1; TRBD1 is a possible D gene (6 bases). Trimming shortened V by 4 bases and J by 1 base, and 13 bases separated the two germline ends. There are 15 residues in the CDR3. Germline-derived CDR1 and CDR2 are KGHSH and LQKENI. CDR3 protein: CASSQQIGGNTEAFF. The CDR3 bases are TGTGCCAGCTCACAGCAGATAGGGGGGAACACTGAAGCTTTCTTT.

The genes are TRBV10-3 and TRBJ2-2; TRBD2 is a possible D gene (7 bases). The CDR3 is 14 residues long. Germline V CDR1 and CDR2: ENHRY, SYGVKD. The germline V and J ends were trimmed by 7 bases and 7 bases, with 16 bases remaining between them. The CDR3: CAIKTPRGGGELFF. The CDR3 DNA sequence: TGTGCCATCAAGACGCCTAGGGGGGGCGGGGAGCTGTTTTTT.

This clone was observed a single time. This rearrangement joins TRBV24-1 to TRBJ2-1; D ambiguous. CDR1 KGHDR and CDR2 SFDVKD come from the germline V gene. V dropped 0 bases and J dropped 8 bases, with 13 bases sitting between them. The CDR3 sequence is 15 residues long. The CDR3 reads CATSDLQRGRDEQFF. CDR3 sequence (DNA): TGTGCCACCAGTGATTTGCAAAGAGGTCGCGATGAGCAGTTCTTC.

The chain combines TRBV28 with TRBJ2-2, with 10 bases identical to TRBD1. The CDR3 is 15 residues long. Per germline, CDR1 MDHEN and CDR2 SYDVKM. Unmatched junction bases numbered 9, after V lost 7 bases and J lost 7 bases. The CDR3 DNA is TGTGCCAGCACGAGAGGGACAGGGGAAGTCGGGGAGCTGTTTTTT. The encoded protein is CASTRGTGEVGELFF.

This chain links TRBV9 with TRBJ1-4, with TRBD1 matching over 7 bases. The ends lost 3 bases at V and 5 bases at J; junction bases unmatched: 7. The CDR3 spans 15 residues. Germline CDR1 reads SGDLS; CDR2 reads YYNGEE. CDR3 coding DNA: TGTGCCAGCAGCGAAACCGGGACAGAAAATGAAAAACTGTTTTTT. Residues: CASSETGTENEKLFF. The entire variable domain, with the rest obtained from reference TRBV9 and TRBJ1-4, is as follows: DSGVTQTPKHLITATGQRVTLRCSPRSGDLSVYWYQQSLDQGLQFLIQYYNGEERAKGNILERFSAQQFPDLHSELNLSSLELGDSALYFCASSETGTENEKLFFGSGTQLSVL.